This TCR beta chain was observed in a study of T cell responses to AZD1222 COVID-19 vaccine. Study-level results: Unmutated variant regions are reportedly the target of nearly half of TCRs that are spike-specific. Repertoires were collected only later (after the peak T cell response had occurred). Donors, mostly white British, included more females; clonal diversity was possibly underestimated. Vaccine-associated CD4 TCRs spanned spike, dominant at 160-218 and 743-854.

This table comes from immunoSEQ multiplex PCR, and its TCRdb copy is limited to in-frame clones, with some not included. The table includes 150,000 to 200,000 clones, approximately 94% detected once. This CDR3 is built from 14 residues. From germline, CDR1 is MDHEN and CDR2 SYDVKM. V was pared by 7 bases and J by 3 bases, with 12 bases between. As for this clone: No antigen is known for it.

V gene TRBV28 combines with J gene TRBJ2-2; tentative D call: TRBD2 (5 bases). The sample consisted of peripheral blood, taken 28 days after the second AZD1222 dose. The source is an adult who received the AZD1222 COVID-19 vaccine. CDR3 nucleotide sequence: TGTGCCAGCAAGACTTTCGGGGACACCGGGGAGCTGTTTTTT. Translated: CASKTFGDTGELFF.